This T cell receptor beta chain was sequenced during a study of T cells in Graves' hyperthyroidism and ophthalmopathy (dated by TCRdb to the late 2010s). Study-level background: Peripheral blood samples were taken at initial diagnosis, before any treatment was given. The paper reports TCR Vbeta CDR3 sequencing of roughly 140 peripheral blood samples: 43 ophthalmopathy, roughly 74 hyperthyroidism and approximately 17 progressor patients. To identify TCR V-J signatures that set the groups apart, the researchers used a discovery cohort of about a hundred patients, made up of about 44 with Graves' ophthalmopathy and about 59 with stable Graves' hyperthyroidism. After blood sampling, hyperthyroidism patients were treated with methimazole at a starting dose of 30 mg daily, and ophthalmopathy patients were treated with high-dose intravenous methylprednisolone. An independent validation cohort of under 20 hyperthyroidism patients and approximately 17 patients who later progressed to ophthalmopathy tested prospective prediction of ophthalmopathy. In about 6 Graves' hyperthyroidism patients, the study also compared T-cell repertoires from thyroid tissue with T-cell repertoires from blood. The 100 discovery patients were divided at random into training and test sets in a 7:3 ratio. Points the paper makes about the study in general: In validation, the model predicted progression to ophthalmopathy with roughly 66% sensitivity and roughly 72% specificity, a median of around 6.6 months before onset. Most expanded thyroid clonotypes (frequency above 0.001) were also found in blood, which suggests that blood repertoires may mirror thyroid immune responses. A model built on a 13 V-J signature distinguished ophthalmopathy from stable hyperthyroidism, reaching 85% to 90% sensitivity and about 81% specificity in cross-validation and 80%/75% in testing. Sample size was not statistically predetermined, and blinding of investigators to group allocation was not performed.

Note on this clonotype: Its antigen is not yet known. No base qualities exist here, and no much larger clone lies one base off it.

The TCR beta CDR3 regions were amplified from RNA transcripts. A first-round RT-PCR of the TCR CDR3 used the HTBI primer set with the Qiagen OneStep RT-PCR kit. Libraries were constructed in a second round of multiplex PCR, after which size selection and purification were performed. Sequencing of the libraries was done on an Illumina HiSeq2000 using paired-end 100 bp reads. Regarding the original processing steps: SOAPnuke was used to process the raw data, throwing out any read that contained adapters or uncalled bases, had a mean Phred below 15, or lacked an exact constant-primer or identifier match. High-quality paired reads were merged using COPE v1.2.5, and each unique nucleotide sequence was defined as a clonotype. Clonotypes were aligned to IMGT TRBV, TRBD and TRBJ reference segments using MiTCR v1.1. The analysis was restricted to V-J combinations with a frequency above 0.0001, which together covered 99.2% of the repertoires. The TCS score was defined as F50 (clonal expansion) divided by E x V (chaos), with BLOSUM62-based TCRdist calculated between CDR3 peptides within each V-J. Welch's t-statistics and random forest reduced roughly 540 V-J features to roughly 13, which were used in a naive Bayes classifier (R e1071). The Morisita-Horn index was used to measure how similar the thyroid and blood repertoires were. TCRdb applied fastp at Q25 and MiXCR to the public reads, then kept only in-frame beta chains. Each CDR3 protein appears once, grouped with its most common genes and DNA. The V and J calls shown here were made by TCRdb, not taken from the authors' results. This sample gives just under 750,000 distinct CDR3 sequences in total; around 40% of them show up just once. The ten largest clonotypes hold approximately 31% of the sample.

Stable Graves' hyperthyroidism was defined as the absence of progression to ophthalmopathy over 18 months of follow-up. The hyperthyroidism patients were between 18 and 65 years old and newly diagnosed, with a disease duration of less than 2 months. Patients with uncontrolled infections, other autoimmune diseases, pregnancy or lactation were excluded. Diagnoses were established on the basis of clinical symptoms, serum thyroxine and TRAb, thyroid ultrasound, and orbital computed tomography. Ficoll-Paque density gradient centrifugation was used to isolate PBMCs from 10 ml of fresh peripheral blood. Trizol reagent was used to extract total RNA, and RNA quality was then checked on an Agilent 2100 Bioanalyzer. From its cysteine to its phenylalanine, the CDR3 spans 14 amino acids. CDR3 DNA is the only sequence kept; it has 42 bases, read in frame from the first base. The trim is 8 bases for V and 7 bases for J, with a gap of 17 bases between the germline ends. CDR1 and CDR2 are read off the germline V gene as MDHEN and SYDVKM.

The receptor chain draws on TRBV28 and TRBJ2-2, with the D segment identity uncertain. The sample consisted of blood. The source of this sequence is a woman aged 35 to 49 with Graves' hyperthyroidism. The DNA sequence is given as TGTGCCAGCGCAGGTGCTCCCTTAGGCGGGGAGCTGTTTTTT. Its protein is CASAGAPLGGELFF.